The present T cell receptor beta chain was sequenced within a study of cytomegalovirus exposure and HLA in healthy donors. Study-level results: Differences between HLA loci emerged in a later analysis of TCR association rates, with DRB1 most and HLA-C fewest. Among the sequence variants, a highly shared cluster was likely an artifact of sequencing.

The CDR3 runs 17 residues. Germline CDR1 LGHNA, CDR2 YSLEER. The ends lost 4 bases at V and 5 bases at J; junction bases unmatched: 12. Concerning this clone: Antigen specificity is unknown.

60 Vbeta and 13 Jbeta primers were used in PCR. The repertoire was sequenced with immunoSEQ multiplex PCR; TCRdb's copy has only in-frame clones and lacks some. The sample's table shows nearly 200,000 clones. The receptor was derived from a boy aged 5-17 years in good health and CMV-seronegative. J is TRBJ2-1 and V is TRBV4-3; 9 bases are shared with TRBD2. Sample: PBMCs. Written as DNA, the CDR3 is TGCGCCAGCAGCCCCGGGACGGGAGCGGGGGGCCACAATGAGCAGTTCTTC. Its protein is CASSPGTGAGGHNEQFF.